This T cell receptor (beta chain) was recorded in a study of CD8+CD57+ T cells in acquired aplastic anemia. Study outcomes and limitations: Common to patients and controls were twenty-nine CD8+ CDR3 sequences.

CD8+CD57+ cell expansion, shown by flow cytometry, had occurred in the patients selected for sequencing. As concerns this clonotype: The antigen is unknown. This clone may be a read error of a much larger clone one base away.

According to the study, genomic DNA was the template for TCR beta VDJ and CDR3 profiling. TCRdb re-called the reads with MiXCR, one entry per CDR3 protein. This repertoire shows about 150,000 distinct CDR3 sequences, roughly 54% found once; its top ten account for 9.5% to 15%. CDR3 size: 17 residues. Germline CDR1 reads MNHNS; CDR2 reads SASEGT. The source of this sequence is a human donor with aplastic anemia. Sequenced material: sorted CD4+, CD8+, or CD8+CD57+ T cells (not recorded which) from PBMCs. The chain uses TRBV6-1 and TRBJ1-1; perhaps TRBD1 as D (5 bases). CDR3 loop: CASRNPLTTGRNTGAFF. In DNA form, the CDR3 reads TGTGCCAGCAGAAATCCACTAACAACGGGGCGCAACACTGGAGCTTTCTTT.